The T cell receptor (beta chain) described here comes from a study of cytomegalovirus exposure and HLA in healthy donors. With V trimmed by 1 base and J by 4 bases, 10 bases remained unmatched. The CDR3 length is 16 residues. The germline gives CDR1 SGHTA, CDR2 FQGTGA. The PCR used 60 Vbeta and 13 Jbeta primers. Repertoires were generated with immunoSEQ multiplex PCR, while TCRdb's copy carries only in-frame clones and drops some. This sample has roughly 150,000 clones, with roughly 79% found just once. The sample comprised PBMCs. This sequence joins TRBV7-3 and TRBJ2-7, with 7 bases identical to TRBD1. This TCR was sampled from a man aged 40-49 years in good health and CMV-seronegative. CDR3 DNA: TGTGCCAGCAGCTTAAAGGCCAGGACAGGAATTTACGAGCAGTACGTC. Residues: CASSLKARTGIYEQYV.